This T cell receptor (beta chain) was recorded in a study of immune characterization of retroperitoneal liposarcoma. TCRdb redid the calling of the PCR reads with MiXCR, one entry per CDR3 protein. The repertoire includes thousands of distinct CDR3 sequences, 45% to 50% of them detected once, and under 60% sits in the top ten. Of note for this clonotype: Just one base apart from a much larger clone, this may be a read error.

CDR3 size: 11 residues. V lost 1 base, J lost 8 bases, and 3 bases lay in between. Germline V gives CDR1 MNHNS, CDR2 SASEGT. The clonotype originates from a female donor with retroperitoneal liposarcoma. Sequenced input: tumor tissue. V is TRBV6-1 and J is TRBJ2-1; D is unresolved. The CDR3 DNA follows: TGTGCCAGCAGTGAAGGGGATGAGCAGTTCTTC. It codes for CASSEGDEQFF.